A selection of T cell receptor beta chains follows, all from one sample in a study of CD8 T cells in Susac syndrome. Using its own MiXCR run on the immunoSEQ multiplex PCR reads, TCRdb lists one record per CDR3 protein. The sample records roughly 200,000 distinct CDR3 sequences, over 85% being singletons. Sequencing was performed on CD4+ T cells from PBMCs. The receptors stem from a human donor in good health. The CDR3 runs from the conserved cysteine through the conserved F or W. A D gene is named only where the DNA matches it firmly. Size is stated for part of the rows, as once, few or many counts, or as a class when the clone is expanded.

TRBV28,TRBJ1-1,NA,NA,CASSVPPTEAFF,TGTGCCAGCAGTGTACCCCCAACTGAAGCTTTCTTT
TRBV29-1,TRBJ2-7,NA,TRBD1,CSVSGQGINEQYF,TGCAGCGTTTCGGGACAGGGGATAAACGAGCAGTACTTC
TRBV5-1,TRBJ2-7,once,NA,CASSSQLGYEQYF,TGCGCCAGCAGCAGCCAGCTAGGCTACGAGCAGTACTTC
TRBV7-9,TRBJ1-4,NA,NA,CASSSGGLDSEKLFF,TGTGCCAGCAGCTCGGGAGGGTTGGACTCTGAAAAACTGTTTTTT
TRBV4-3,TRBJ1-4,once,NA,CASSQDEGKLFF,TGCGCCAGCAGCCAGGACGAGGGGAAACTGTTTTTT
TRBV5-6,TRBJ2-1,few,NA,CASSLVYNEQFF,TGTGCCAGCAGCTTGGTGTATAATGAGCAGTTCTTC
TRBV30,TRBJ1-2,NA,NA,CAWSRDSEANYGYTF,TGTGCCTGGAGTCGAGACAGCGAAGCTAACTATGGCTACACCTTC
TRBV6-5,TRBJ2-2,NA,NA,CASRTVTNTGELFF,TGTGCCAGCAGGACGGTAACGAACACCGGGGAGCTGTTTTTT
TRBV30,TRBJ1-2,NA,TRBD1,CAWSVDREVTF,TGTGCCTGGAGTGTCGACAGGGAGGTCACCTTC
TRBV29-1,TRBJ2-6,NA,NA,CSVARGTSGANVLTF,TGCAGCGTTGCTCGGGGGACCTCTGGGGCCAACGTCCTGACTTTC
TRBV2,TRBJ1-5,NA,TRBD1,CASTRGRIQPQHF,TGTGCCAGCACCAGGGGGAGGATTCAGCCCCAGCATTTT
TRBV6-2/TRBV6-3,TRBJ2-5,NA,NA,CASSPGNQETQYF,TGTGCCAGCAGCCCAGGGAATCAAGAGACCCAGTACTTC
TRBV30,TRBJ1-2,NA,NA,CAWSAGGGYTF,TGTGCCTGGAGTGCTGGAGGAGGCTACACCTTC
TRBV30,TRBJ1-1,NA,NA,CAWSGERDTEAFF,TGTGCCTGGTCTGGGGAAAGGGACACTGAAGCTTTCTTT
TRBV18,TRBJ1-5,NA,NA,CASSPYLDSSHQPQHF,TGTGCCAGCTCTCCGTATCTAGACAGTAGCCATCAGCCCCAGCATTTT
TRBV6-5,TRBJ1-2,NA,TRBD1,CASIRTGGSYGYTF,TGTGCCAGCATTAGGACAGGGGGTTCCTATGGCTACACCTTC
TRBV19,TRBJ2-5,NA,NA,CASSKRDSGDAQYF,TGTGCCAGTAGTAAAAGGGACTCCGGTGACGCCCAGTACTTC
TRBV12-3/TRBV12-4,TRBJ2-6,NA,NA,CASSSRGGVLTF,TGTGCCAGCAGTTCCAGGGGTGGGGTCCTGACTTTC
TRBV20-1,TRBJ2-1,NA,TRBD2,CSASGRANEQFF,TGCAGTGCTAGCGGGAGGGCCAATGAGCAGTTCTTC
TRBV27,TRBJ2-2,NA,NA,CASSPWASGELFF,TGTGCCAGCAGTCCCTGGGCGTCCGGGGAGCTGTTTTTT
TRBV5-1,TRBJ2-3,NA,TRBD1,CASSLTGGATDTQYF,TGCGCCAGCAGCTTGACAGGGGGCGCGACAGATACGCAGTATTTT
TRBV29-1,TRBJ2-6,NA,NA,CSVEISRKGYDSGANVLTF,TGCAGCGTTGAGATAAGTCGTAAGGGATATGACTCTGGGGCCAACGTCCTGACTTTC
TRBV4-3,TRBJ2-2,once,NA,CASSQITGPRRTGELFF,TGCGCCAGCAGCCAAATCACGGGCCCTAGGAGGACCGGGGAGCTGTTTTTT
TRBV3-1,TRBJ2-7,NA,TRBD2,CASSQGLAGFEQYF,TGTGCCAGCAGCCAGGGACTAGCGGGCTTCGAGCAGTACTTC
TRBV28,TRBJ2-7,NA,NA,CASRPSAYYEQYF,TGTGCCAGCCGACCGTCCGCATACTACGAGCAGTACTTC
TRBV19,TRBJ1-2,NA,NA,CASSITVDPYGYTF,TGTGCCAGTAGTATTACCGTGGACCCATATGGCTACACCTTC
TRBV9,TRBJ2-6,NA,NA,CASSPRGSSGANVLTF,TGTGCCAGCAGCCCTCGCGGGTCCTCTGGGGCCAACGTCCTGACTTTC
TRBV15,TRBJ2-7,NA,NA,CATSRGRGVYEQYF,TGTGCCACCAGCAGAGGCAGGGGGGTCTACGAGCAGTACTTC
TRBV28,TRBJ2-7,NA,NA,CASSSWDLYEQYF,TGTGCCAGCAGCTCCTGGGATCTCTACGAGCAGTACTTC
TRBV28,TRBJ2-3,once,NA,CASSSDPTSTDTQYF,TGTGCCAGCAGTTCCGACCCTACCAGCACAGATACGCAGTATTTT
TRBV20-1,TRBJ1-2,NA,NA,CRPEGYTF,TGCAGGCCCGAAGGCTACACCTTC
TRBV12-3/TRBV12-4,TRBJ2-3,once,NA,CASSFMIRARTDTQYF,TGTGCCAGCAGTTTTATGATTCGGGCCCGCACAGATACGCAGTATTTT
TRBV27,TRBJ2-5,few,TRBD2,CASSSLAGETQYF,TGTGCCAGCAGTTCACTAGCGGGAGAGACCCAGTACTTC